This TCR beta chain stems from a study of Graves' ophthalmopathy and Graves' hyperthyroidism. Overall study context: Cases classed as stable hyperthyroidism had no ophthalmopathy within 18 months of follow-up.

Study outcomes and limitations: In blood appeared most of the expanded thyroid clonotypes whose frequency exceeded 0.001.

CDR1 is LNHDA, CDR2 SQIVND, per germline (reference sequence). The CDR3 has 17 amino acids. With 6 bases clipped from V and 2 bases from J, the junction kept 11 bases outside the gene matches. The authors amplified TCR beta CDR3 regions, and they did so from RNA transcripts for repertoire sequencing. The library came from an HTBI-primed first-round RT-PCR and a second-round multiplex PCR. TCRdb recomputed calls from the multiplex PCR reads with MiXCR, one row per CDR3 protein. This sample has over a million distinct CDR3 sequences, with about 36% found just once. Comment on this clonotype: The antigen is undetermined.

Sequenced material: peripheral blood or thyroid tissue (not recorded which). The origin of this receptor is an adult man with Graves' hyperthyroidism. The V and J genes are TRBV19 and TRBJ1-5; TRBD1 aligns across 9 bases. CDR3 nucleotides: TGTGCCAGTAGAAGACGGGACAGGGCGCTTGGCAATCAGCCCCAGCATTTT. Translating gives CASRRRDRALGNQPQHF.